Here is one T cell receptor beta chain with its context. V gave up 6 bases and J gave up 4 bases; unmatched junction bases: 9. Germline V gene sequence: CDR1 KGHSH, CDR2 LQKENI. The CDR3 has 16 residues. This sample was included in a study of blood T cell repertoires in COVID-19. Study as a whole: From the United States, Italy and Spain came samples of acute and convalescent COVID-19. From T cells, B-cell-depleted T cells, or PBMCs came the material, which was cDNA or gDNA.

Authors' methods: Amplification from reference gene primers served as the basis for estimated nucleated cell counts. Assay: immunoSEQ multiplex PCR; the TCRdb copy retains only in-frame clones and omits some. V, J and clone size reflect that table, while D and trimming were determined from the DNA. This table has fewer than 250,000 clones, around 89% appearing once. The V and J genes are TRBV18 and TRBJ1-5; 10 bases agree with TRBD1. This sequence was found in a man in his 70s with acute or convalescent COVID-19. The sequenced sample was peripheral blood. CDR3 in DNA: TGTGCCAGCTCCCTACGGGGGACAGGGGATAATCAGCCCCAGCATTTT. This codes for CASSLRGTGDNQPQHF.